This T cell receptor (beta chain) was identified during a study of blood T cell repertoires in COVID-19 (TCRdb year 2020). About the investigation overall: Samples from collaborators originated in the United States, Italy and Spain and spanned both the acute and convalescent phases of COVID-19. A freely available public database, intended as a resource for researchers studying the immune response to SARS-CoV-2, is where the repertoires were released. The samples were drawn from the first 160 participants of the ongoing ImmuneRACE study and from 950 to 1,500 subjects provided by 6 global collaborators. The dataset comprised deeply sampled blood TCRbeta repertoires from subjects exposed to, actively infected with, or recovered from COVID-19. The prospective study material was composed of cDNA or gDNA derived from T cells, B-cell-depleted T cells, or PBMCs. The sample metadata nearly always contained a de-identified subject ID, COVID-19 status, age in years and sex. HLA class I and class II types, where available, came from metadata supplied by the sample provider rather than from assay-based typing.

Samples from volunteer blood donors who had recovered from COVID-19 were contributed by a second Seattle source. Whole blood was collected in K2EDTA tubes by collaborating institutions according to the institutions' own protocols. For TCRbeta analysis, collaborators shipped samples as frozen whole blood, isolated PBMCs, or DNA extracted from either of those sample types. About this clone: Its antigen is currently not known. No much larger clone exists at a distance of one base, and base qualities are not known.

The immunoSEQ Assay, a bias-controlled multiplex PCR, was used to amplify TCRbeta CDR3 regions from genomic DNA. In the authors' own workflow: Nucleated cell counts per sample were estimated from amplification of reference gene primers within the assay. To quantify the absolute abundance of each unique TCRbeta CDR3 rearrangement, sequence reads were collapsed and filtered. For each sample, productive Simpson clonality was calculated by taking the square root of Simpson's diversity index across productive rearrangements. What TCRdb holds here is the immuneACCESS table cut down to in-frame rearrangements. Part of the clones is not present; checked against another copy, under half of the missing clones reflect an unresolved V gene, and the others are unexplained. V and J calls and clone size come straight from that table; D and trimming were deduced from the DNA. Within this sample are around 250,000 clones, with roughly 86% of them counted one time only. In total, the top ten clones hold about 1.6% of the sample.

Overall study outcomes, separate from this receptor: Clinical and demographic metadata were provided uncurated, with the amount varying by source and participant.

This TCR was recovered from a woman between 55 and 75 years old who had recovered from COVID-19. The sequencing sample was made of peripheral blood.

This receptor carries the CDR3 CASSTLGPGELFF. Here is the DNA: TGTGCCAGCAGTACCTTGGGGCCCGGGGAGCTGTTTTTT. The chain employs TRBV5-6 and TRBJ2-2; the best D guess is TRBD1, with 5 bases matching. The junction shows trimming of 5 bases on V and 6 bases on J, plus 11 bases between the germline ends. As encoded in the germline V gene, CDR1 is SGHDT while CDR2 is YYEEEE. The CDR3 runs 13 residues from the cysteine to the phenylalanine. Only the CDR3 DNA is retained, 39 bases long and in frame from the first base.